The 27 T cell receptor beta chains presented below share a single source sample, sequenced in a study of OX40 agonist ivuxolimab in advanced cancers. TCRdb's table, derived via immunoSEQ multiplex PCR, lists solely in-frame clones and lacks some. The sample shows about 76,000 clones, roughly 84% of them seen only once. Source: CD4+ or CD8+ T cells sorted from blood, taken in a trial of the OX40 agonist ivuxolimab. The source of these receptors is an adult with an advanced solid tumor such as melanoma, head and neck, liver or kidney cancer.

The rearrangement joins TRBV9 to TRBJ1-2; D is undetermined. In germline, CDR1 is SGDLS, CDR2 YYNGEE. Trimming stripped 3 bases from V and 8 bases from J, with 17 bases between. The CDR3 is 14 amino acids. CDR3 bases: TGTGCCAGCAGCGGGCGTGGGCAGGCTTTGGGCTACACCTTC. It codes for CASSGRGQALGYTF. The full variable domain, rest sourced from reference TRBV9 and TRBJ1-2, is DSGVTQTPKHLITATGQRVTLRCSPRSGDLSVYWYQQSLDQGLQFLIQYYNGEERAKGNILERFSAQQFPDLHSELNLSSLELGDSALYFCASSGRGQALGYTFGSGTRLTVV.

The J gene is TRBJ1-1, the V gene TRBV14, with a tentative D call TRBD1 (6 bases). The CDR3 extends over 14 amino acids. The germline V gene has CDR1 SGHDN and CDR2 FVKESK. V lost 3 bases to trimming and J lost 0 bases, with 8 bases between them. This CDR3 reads CASSHGQLNTEAFF. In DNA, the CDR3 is TGTGCCAGCAGCCACGGACAGTTGAACACTGAAGCTTTCTTT.

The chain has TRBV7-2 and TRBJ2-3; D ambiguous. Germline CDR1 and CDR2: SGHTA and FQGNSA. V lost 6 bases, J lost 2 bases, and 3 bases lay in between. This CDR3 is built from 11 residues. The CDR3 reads CASRNTDTQYF. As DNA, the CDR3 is TGTGCCAGCAGGAACACAGATACGCAGTATTTT.

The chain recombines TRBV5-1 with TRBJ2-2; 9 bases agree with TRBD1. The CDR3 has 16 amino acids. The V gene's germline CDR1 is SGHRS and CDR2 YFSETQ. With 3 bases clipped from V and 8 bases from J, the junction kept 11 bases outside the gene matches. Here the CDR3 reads CASSSVGTGLFGELFF. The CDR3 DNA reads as TGCGCCAGCAGCTCCGTTGGGACAGGGTTGTTTGGGGAGCTGTTTTTT.

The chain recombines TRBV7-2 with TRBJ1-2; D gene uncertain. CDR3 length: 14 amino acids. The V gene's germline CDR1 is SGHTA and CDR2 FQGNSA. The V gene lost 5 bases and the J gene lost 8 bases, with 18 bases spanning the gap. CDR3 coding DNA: TGTGCCAGCAGCCAGAATCTAGGTGGCTGGGGCTACACCTTC. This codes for CASSQNLGGWGYTF.

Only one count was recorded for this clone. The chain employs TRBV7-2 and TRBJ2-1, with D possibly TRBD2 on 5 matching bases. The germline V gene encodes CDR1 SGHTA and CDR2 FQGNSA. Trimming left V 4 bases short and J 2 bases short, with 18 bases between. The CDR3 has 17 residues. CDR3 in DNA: TGTGCCAGCAGCTCAGTAGTTTCTAGCCGCGCCTACAATGAGCAGTTCTTC. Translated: CASSSVVSSRAYNEQFF.

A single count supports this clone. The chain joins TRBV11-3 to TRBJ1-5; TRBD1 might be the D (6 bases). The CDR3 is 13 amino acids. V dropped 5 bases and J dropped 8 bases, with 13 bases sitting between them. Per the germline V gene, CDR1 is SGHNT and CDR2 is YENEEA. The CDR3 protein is CASSPTGYEPQHF. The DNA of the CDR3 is TGTGCCAGCAGCCCAACAGGGTATGAGCCCCAGCATTTT.

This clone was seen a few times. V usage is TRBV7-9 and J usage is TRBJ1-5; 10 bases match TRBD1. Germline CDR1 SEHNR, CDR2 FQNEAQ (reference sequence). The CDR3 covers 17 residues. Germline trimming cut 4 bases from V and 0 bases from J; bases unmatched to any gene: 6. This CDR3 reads CASSSGTGVDSNQPQHF. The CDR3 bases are TGTGCCAGCAGCTCCGGGACAGGGGTGGATAGCAATCAGCCCCAGCATTTT.

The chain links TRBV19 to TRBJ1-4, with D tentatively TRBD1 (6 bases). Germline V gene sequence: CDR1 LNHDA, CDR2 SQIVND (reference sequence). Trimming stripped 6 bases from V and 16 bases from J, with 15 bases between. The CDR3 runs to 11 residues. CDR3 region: CASSHNDRQFF. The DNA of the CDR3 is TGTGCCAGTAGCCATAACGACAGGCAGTTTTTT. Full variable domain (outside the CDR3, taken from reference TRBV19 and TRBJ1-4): DGGITQSPKYLFRKEGQNVTLSCEQNLNHDAMYWYRQDPGQGLRLIYYSQIVNDFQKGDIAEGYSVSREKKESFPLTVTSAQKNPTAFYLCASSHNDRQFFGSGTQLSVL.

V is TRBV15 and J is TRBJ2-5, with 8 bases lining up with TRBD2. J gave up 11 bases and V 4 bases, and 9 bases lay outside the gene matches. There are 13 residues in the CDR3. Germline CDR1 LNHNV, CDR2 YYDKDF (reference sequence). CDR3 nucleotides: TGTGCCACCAGCACGGTGCCGGGAGGGGAGCAGTACTTC. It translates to CATSTVPGGEQYF.

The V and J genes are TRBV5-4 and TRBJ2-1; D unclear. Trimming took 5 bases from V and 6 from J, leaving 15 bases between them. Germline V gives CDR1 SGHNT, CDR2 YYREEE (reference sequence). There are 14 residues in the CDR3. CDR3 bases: TGTGCCAGCAGACCTCATCCGGGCAGCAATGAGCAGTTCTTC. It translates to CASRPHPGSNEQFF.

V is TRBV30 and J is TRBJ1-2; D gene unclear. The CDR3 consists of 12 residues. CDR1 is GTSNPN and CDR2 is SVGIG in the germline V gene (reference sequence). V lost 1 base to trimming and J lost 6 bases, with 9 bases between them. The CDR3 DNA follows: TGTGCCTGGAGTGCCGGGGTCCATGGCTACACCTTC. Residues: CAWSAGVHGYTF.

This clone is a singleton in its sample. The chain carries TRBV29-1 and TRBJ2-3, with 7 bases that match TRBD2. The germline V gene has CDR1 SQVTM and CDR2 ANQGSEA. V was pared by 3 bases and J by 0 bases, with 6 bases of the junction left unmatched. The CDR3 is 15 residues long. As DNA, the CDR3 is TGCAGCGTTGAGGGCCTAGCGGCTAGCACAGATACGCAGTATTTT. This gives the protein CSVEGLAASTDTQYF.

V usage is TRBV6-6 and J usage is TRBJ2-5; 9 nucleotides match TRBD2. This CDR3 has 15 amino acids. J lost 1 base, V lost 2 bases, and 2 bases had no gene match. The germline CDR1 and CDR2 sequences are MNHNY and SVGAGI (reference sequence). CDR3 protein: CASSYLAGSQETQYF. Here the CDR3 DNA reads TGTGCCAGCAGTTACCTAGCGGGGAGCCAAGAGACCCAGTACTTC.

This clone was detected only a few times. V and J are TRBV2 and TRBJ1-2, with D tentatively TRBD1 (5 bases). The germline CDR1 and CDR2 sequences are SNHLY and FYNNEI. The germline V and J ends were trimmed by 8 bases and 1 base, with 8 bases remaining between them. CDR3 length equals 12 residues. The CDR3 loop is CASGADNYGYTF. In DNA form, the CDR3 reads TGTGCCAGCGGGGCGGATAACTATGGCTACACCTTC.

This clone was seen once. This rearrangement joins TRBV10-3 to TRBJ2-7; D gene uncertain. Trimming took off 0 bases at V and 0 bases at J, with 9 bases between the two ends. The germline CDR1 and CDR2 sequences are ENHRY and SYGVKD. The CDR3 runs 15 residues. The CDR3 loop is CAISESRWSSYEQYF. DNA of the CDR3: TGTGCCATCAGTGAGTCGAGGTGGAGCTCCTACGAGCAGTACTTC.

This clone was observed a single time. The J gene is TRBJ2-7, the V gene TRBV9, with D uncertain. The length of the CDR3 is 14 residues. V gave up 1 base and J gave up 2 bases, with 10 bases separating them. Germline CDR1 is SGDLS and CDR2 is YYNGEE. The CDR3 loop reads CASSVNSRTYEQYF. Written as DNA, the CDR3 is TGTGCCAGCAGCGTAAACAGCAGGACCTACGAGCAGTACTTC. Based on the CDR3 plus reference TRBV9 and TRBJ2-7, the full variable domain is DSGVTQTPKHLITATGQRVTLRCSPRSGDLSVYWYQQSLDQGLQFLIQYYNGEERAKGNILERFSAQQFPDLHSELNLSSLELGDSALYFCASSVNSRTYEQYFGPGTRLTVT.

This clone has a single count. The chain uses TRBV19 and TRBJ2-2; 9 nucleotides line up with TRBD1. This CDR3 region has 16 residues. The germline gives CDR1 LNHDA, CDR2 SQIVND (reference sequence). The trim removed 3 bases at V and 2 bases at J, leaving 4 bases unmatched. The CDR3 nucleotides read TGTGCCAGTAGTATGGGGACAGGGTTCAACACCGGGGAGCTGTTTTTT. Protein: CASSMGTGFNTGELFF.

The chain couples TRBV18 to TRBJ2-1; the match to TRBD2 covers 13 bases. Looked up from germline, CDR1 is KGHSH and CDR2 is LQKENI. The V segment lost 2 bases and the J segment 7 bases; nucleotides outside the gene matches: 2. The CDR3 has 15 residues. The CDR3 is CASSPGTSGINEQFF. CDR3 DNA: TGTGCCAGCTCACCAGGGACTAGCGGGATAAATGAGCAGTTCTTC.

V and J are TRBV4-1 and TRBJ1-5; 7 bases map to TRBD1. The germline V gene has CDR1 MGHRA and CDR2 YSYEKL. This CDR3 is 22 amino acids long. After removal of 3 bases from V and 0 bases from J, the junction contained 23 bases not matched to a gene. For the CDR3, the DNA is TGCGCCAGCAGCCATTCTCTCGGACAGGAGATATTATATACAGATAGCAATCAGCCCCAGCATTTT. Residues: CASSHSLGQEILYTDSNQPQHF.

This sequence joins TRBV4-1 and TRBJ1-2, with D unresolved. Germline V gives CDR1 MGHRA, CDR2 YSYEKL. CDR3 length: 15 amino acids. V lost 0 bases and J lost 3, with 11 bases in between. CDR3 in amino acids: CASSQDLSYDYGYTF. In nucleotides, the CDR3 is TGCGCCAGCAGCCAAGATCTTAGTTACGACTATGGCTACACCTTC.

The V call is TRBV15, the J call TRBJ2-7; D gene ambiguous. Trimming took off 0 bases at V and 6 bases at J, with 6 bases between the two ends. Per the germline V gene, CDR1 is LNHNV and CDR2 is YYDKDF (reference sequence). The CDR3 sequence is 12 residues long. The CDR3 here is CATSRENSEQYF. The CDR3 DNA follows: TGTGCCACCAGCAGAGAGAATTCCGAGCAGTACTTC.

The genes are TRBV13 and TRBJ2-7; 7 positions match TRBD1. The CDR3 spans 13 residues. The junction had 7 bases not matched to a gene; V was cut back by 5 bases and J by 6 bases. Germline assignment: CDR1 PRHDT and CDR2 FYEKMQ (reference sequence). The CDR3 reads CASSPGAGGEQYF. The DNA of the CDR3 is TGTGCCAGCAGCCCCGGGGCAGGGGGCGAGCAGTACTTC.

The CDR3 nucleotides read TGTGCCAGTAGTATAACCGGAATGAACACTGAAGCTTTCTTT. Amino acids: CASSITGMNTEAFF. The chain couples TRBV19 to TRBJ1-1; D is unresolved. The CDR3 is 14 amino acids. The germline V and J ends were trimmed by 2 bases and 0 bases, with 7 bases remaining between them. Germline CDR1 is LNHDA and CDR2 is SQIVND (reference sequence).

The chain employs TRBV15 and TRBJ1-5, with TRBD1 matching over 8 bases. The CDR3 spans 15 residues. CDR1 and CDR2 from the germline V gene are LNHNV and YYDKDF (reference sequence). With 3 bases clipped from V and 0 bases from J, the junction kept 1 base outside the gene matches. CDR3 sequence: CATSRDRVSNQPQHF. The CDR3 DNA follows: TGTGCCACCAGCAGGGACAGGGTTAGCAATCAGCCCCAGCATTTT.

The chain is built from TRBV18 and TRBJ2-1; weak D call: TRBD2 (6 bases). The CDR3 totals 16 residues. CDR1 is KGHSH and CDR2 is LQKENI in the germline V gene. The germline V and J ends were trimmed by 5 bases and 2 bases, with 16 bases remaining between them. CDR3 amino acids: CASSSGTSLTYNEQFF. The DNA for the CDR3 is TGTGCCAGCTCATCCGGGACTTCCCTGACCTACAATGAGCAGTTCTTC.

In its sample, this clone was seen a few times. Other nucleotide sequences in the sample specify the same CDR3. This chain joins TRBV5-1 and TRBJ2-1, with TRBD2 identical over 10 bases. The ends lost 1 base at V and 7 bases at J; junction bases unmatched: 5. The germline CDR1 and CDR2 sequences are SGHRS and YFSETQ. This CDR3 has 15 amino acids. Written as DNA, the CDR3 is TGCGCCAGCAGCTTGCTAGCGGGAGACGGTAATGAGCAGTTCTTC. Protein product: CASSLLAGDGNEQFF.